This T cell receptor beta chain was documented in a study of T-cell reconstitution after alpha-beta-depleted transplantation in children. This clonotype was counted only a few times. The CDR3 spans 14 residues. V was shortened by 6 bases and J by 0 bases, with 12 bases between the two germline ends. The germline V gene has CDR1 SGHDT and CDR2 YYEEEE. Construction of the TCRbeta library involved unique molecular identifiers. MiXCR was run by TCRdb on the PCR reads, yielding one entry per CDR3 protein. The sample has 500,000 to 600,000 distinct CDR3 sequences; 32% are singletons. This chain uses TRBV5-6 with TRBJ1-1; D not certain. Specimen: PBMCs from the stem cell graft donor, collected from the stem cell graft. The clonotype was recovered from a human donor who donated a stem cell graft to a child with aplastic anemia. The DNA of the CDR3 is TGTGCCAGCATCCTAGGCAATATGAACACTGAAGCTTTCTTT. Its translation: CASILGNMNTEAFF. The full variable domain, with the rest looked up from reference TRBV5-6 and TRBJ1-1, is DAGVTQSPTHLIKTRGQQVTLRCSPKSGHDTVSWYQQALGQGPQFIFQYYEEEERQRGNFPDRFSGHQFPNYSSELNVNALLLGDSALYLCASILGNMNTEAFFGQGTRLTVV.